The 2 T cell receptor beta chains below all came from one sample that was sequenced in a study of T cells in tuberculosis. Generated by immunoSEQ multiplex PCR, the TCRdb table keeps only in-frame clones and is missing some. The sample lists tens of thousands of clones, about four fifths occurring once. Thawed, overnight-rested PBMC were stained with GMM-loaded CD1B tetramer, viability dye and anti-CD3, then sorted. The lipid loaded on the CD1B tetramers was C32 glucose monomycolate from Rhodococcus equi. Sequencing was done on a sample of CD1b-GMM tetramer-negative cells sorted from PBMCs. The origin of the receptors is an adult woman with latent tuberculosis.

With regard to this clone: Sequence at one end of the junction differs from germline and may be a read error. The V call is TRBV27, the J call TRBJ2-7; a possible D gene is TRBD2 (6 bases). Germline CDR1 reads MNHEY; CDR2 reads SMNVEV (reference sequence). This CDR3 region has 15 residues. The CDR3 is CASSDGGRSAYEQCF. The CDR3 bases are TGTGCCAGCAGTGACGGGGGAAGAAGTGCCTACGAGCAGTGCTTC.

In its sample, this clone was seen once. The chain is built from TRBV6-4 and TRBJ2-3; 10 bases line up with TRBD2. With V trimmed by 6 bases and J by 1 base, 4 bases remained unmatched. Germline-derived CDR1 and CDR2 are MRHNA and SNTAGT. The CDR3 covers 15 residues. CDR3 sequence (DNA): TGTGCCAGCAGCCCTACTAGCGGGGGCACAGATACGCAGTATTTT. Residues: CASSPTSGGTDTQYF.